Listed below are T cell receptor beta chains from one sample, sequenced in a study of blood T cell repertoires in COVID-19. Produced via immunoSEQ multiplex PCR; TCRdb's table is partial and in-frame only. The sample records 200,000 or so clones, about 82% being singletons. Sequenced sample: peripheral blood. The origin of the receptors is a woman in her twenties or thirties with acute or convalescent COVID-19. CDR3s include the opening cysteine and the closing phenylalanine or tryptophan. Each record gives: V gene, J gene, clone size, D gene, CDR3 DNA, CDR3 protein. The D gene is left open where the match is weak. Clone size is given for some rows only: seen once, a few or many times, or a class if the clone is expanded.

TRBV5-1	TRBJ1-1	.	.	TGCGCCAGCAGCTTGTCCGGGGAGGGCACTGAAGCTTTCTTT	CASSLSGEGTEAFF
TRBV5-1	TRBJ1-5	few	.	TGCGCCAGCAGCGAGGGCGCAGGGGGCAATCAGCCCCAGCATTTT	CASSEGAGGNQPQHF
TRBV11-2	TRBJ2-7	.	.	TGTGCCAGCAGCCCGGAGGTACTAGGCACCTACGAGCAGTACTTC	CASSPEVLGTYEQYF
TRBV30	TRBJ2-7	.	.	TGTGCCTGGAGTGTAGGGCAGGGCTACGAGCAGTACTTC	CAWSVGQGYEQYF
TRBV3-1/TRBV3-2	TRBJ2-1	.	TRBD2	TGTGCCAGCAGCCAAGGGACTAGCGGGAGAAGGAATGAGCAGTTCTTC	CASSQGTSGRRNEQFF
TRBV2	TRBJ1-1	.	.	TGTGCCAGCAGTGGGAGGGGACGTGATTCTGAAGCTTTCTTT	CASSGRGRDSEAFF
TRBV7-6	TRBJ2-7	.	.	TGTGCCAGCAGCTTAGCGACAGGCTCTTACGAGCAGTACTTC	CASSLATGSYEQYF
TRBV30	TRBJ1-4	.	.	TGTGCCTGGAGTTCCCTCGAGTGGGAAAAACTGTTTTTT	CAWSSLEWEKLFF
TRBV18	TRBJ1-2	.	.	TGTGCCAGCTCGCTGGGACAACAGTTCTATGGCTACACCTTC	CASSLGQQFYGYTF
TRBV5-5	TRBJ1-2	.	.	TGTGCCAGCAGCTCCCGACAGGCCTCTAACTATGGCTACACCTTC	CASSSRQASNYGYTF
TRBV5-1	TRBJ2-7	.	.	TGCGCCAGCAGCCTTAATACGAGGCACGAGCAGTACTTC	CASSLNTRHEQYF
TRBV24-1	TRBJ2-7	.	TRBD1	TGTGCCACCAGCTCCGGGACAGGGGAGAGGTACGAGCAGTACTTC	CATSSGTGERYEQYF
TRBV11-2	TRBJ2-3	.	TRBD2	TGTGCCAGCAGCCCGGAGGCGGGAGTTCGCACAGATACGCAGTATTTT	CASSPEAGVRTDTQYF
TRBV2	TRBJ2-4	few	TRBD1	TGTGCCAGCTGGGACCCGGGACAGGGGAACATTCAGTACTTC	CASWDPGQGNIQYF
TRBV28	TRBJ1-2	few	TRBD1	TGTGCCAGCAGTCCCTCCGGACAGGGCTATGGCTACACCTTC	CASSPSGQGYGYTF
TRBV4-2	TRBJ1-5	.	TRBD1	TGTGCCAGCAGCCGGGGGATGGGACAGGTCGGGGCGTTCGAACAGCCCCAGCATTTT	CASSRGMGQVGAFEQPQHF
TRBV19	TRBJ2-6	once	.	TGTGCCAGTAGTATGTCACGGGGAGGAGGGGCCAACGTCCTGACTTTC	CASSMSRGGGANVLTF
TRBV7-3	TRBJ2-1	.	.	TGTGCCAGCAGCTTCCTCGCGGAGAAGTCATGGCAGTTCTTC	CASSFLAEKSWQFF
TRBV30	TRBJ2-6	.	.	TGTGCCTGTGACAGTCCACGGGCTGGGGCCAACGTCCTGACTTTC	CACDSPRAGANVLTF
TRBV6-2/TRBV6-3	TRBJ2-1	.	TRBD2	TGTGCCAGCAGTTACTCGGGGGTACTAGCGGGAGAATCTTTCTTC	CASSYSGVLAGESFF
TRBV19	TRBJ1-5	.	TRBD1	TGTGCCAGTAGTATCCTGGGACAGTCAGGCAATCAGCCCCAGCATTTT	CASSILGQSGNQPQHF
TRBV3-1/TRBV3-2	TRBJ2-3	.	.	TGTGCCAGCAGCCGTGTTGGTGCAGGCACAGATACGCAGTATTTT	CASSRVGAGTDTQYF
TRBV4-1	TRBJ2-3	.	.	TGCGCCAGCAGCGTGAATGATGGGGGGGCGGGTTTGGATACGCAGTATTTT	CASSVNDGGAGLDTQYF
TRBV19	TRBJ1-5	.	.	TGTGCCAGTGTATCAGGGGGCAATCAGCCCCAGCATTTT	CASVSGGNQPQHF
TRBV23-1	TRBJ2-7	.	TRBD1	TGCGCCAGCAGAAGAGGGGACAGGGAATACGAGCAGTACTTC	CASRRGDREYEQYF
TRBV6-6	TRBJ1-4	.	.	TGTGCCAGCACCTCACAGGGTCGATTAGAAAAACTGTTTTTT	CASTSQGRLEKLFF
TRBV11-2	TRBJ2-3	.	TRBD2	TGTGCCAGCAGCTTAGGGGCGGGGGGGTACACAGATACGCAGTATTTT	CASSLGAGGYTDTQYF
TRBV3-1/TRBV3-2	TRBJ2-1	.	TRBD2	TGTGCCAGCAGCCACTTAGCGGGAGAGCAGTTCTTC	CASSHLAGEQFF
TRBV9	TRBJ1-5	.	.	TGTGCCAGCAGCGTAGGACAGAATCAGCCCCAGCATTTT	CASSVGQNQPQHF
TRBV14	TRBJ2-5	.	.	TGTGCCAGCAGCCAAGATGAACGGGGGAACCAAGAGACCCAGTACTTC	CASSQDERGNQETQYF
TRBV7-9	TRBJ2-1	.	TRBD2	TGTGCCAGCAGCTCAAGAGGACTAGCGGTCAATGAGCAGTTCTTC	CASSSRGLAVNEQFF
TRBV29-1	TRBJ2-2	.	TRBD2	TGCAGCGTTGGACTAGCGGGAGGCACCGGGGAGCTGTTTTTT	CSVGLAGGTGELFF
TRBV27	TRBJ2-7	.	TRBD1	TGTGCCAGCAGTCCGTCCGACAGGGGGTCATACGAGCAGTACTTC	CASSPSDRGSYEQYF
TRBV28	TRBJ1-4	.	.	TGTGCCAGCAGGGAGAGACGGACTAATGAAAAACTGTTTTTT	CASRERRTNEKLFF
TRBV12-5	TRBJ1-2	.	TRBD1	TGTGCTAGTGGAGTTGGGACAGGGGGCTTGTCTGGCTACACCTTC	CASGVGTGGLSGYTF
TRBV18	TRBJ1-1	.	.	TGTGCCAGCTCCCCGGGGGGGGCTCCAGCCACTGAAGCTTTCTTT	CASSPGGAPATEAFF
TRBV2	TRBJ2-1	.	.	TGTGCCAGCAGGAGGTCCACAGGGACCTCCTACAATGAGCAGTTCTTC	CASRRSTGTSYNEQFF
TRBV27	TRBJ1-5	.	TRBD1	TGTGCCAGCAGTTCCAGGGGGCATCAGCCCCAGCATTTT	CASSSRGHQPQHF
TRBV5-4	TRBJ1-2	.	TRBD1	TGTGCCAGCAGTCGTGGTTCAACAGGGGGCATGTATGGCTACACCTTC	CASSRGSTGGMYGYTF
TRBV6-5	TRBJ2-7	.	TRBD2	TGTGCCAGCAGTTACGCAGGGACTACAGAAGACGAGCAGTACTTC	CASSYAGTTEDEQYF
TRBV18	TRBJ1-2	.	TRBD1	TGTGCCAGCTCGCCAGGACAGGACTATGGCTACACCTTC	CASSPGQDYGYTF
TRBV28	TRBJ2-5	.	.	TGTGCCAGCCAGTATTCAGAGACCCAGTACTTC	CASQYSETQYF
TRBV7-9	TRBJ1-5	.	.	TGTGCCAGCAGCTTAGCGGGGGGGACCAATCAGCCCCAGCATTTT	CASSLAGGTNQPQHF
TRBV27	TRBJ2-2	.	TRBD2	TGTGCCAGCAGTTTAGTAGCGGGGGGGAACACCGGGGAGCTGTTTTTT	CASSLVAGGNTGELFF
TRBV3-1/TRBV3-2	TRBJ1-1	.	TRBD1	TGTGCCAGCAGCCAATACCGGACAGGGCGGCCTGAAGCTTTCTTT	CASSQYRTGRPEAFF
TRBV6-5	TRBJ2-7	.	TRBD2	TGTGCCAGCAGACCTAAGCGGGGGAGCTCCTACGAGCAGTACTTC	CASRPKRGSSYEQYF
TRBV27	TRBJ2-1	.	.	TGTGCCAGCCACCCAGGGCGGAGCTCCTACAATGAGCAGTTCTTC	CASHPGRSSYNEQFF
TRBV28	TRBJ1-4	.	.	TGTGCCAGCAGTTGGACGGGAAATGAAAAACTGTTTTTT	CASSWTGNEKLFF
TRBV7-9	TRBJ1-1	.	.	TGTGCCAGCAGCCCCTCACTGAGGGACACTGAAGCTTTCTTT	CASSPSLRDTEAFF
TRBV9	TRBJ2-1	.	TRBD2	TGTGCCAGCAGCGGCCTGGGTAGCGGGGTTAACAATGAGCAGTTCTTC	CASSGLGSGVNNEQFF
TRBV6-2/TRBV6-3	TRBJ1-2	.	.	TGTGCCAGCAGCGGGAGTCCGGGCTACACCTTC	CASSGSPGYTF
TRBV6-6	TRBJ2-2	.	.	TGTGCCAGCAGTTTATTCCTAGGTGGCGGGGAGCTGTTTTTT	CASSLFLGGGELFF
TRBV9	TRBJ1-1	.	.	TGTGCCAGCAGCGTAGTGTCTGGGCCGATGAACACTGAAGCTTTCTTT	CASSVVSGPMNTEAFF
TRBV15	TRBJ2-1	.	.	TGTGCCACCAGCAGAGATCTGGCCGTGAACAATGAGCAGTTCTTC	CATSRDLAVNNEQFF
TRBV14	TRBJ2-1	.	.	TGTGCCAGCAGCCAACCCCTAGACTCCGATGAGCAGTTCTTC	CASSQPLDSDEQFF
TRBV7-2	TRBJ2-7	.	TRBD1	TGTGCCAGCAGCCAAGTGGACAGGGCCTACGAGCAGTACTTC	CASSQVDRAYEQYF
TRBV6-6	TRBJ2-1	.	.	TGTGCCAGCAACGGCAGGGGAGTCGATGAGCAGTTCTTC	CASNGRGVDEQFF
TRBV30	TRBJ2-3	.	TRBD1	TGTGCCTGGAGTGCCGCGGACAGGGACACAGATACGCAGTATTTT	CAWSAADRDTDTQYF
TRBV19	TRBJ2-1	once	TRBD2	TGTGCCAGTAGTATAGGGACTAGCGACTCCTACAATGAGCAGTTCTTC	CASSIGTSDSYNEQFF
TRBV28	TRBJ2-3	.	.	TGTGCCAGCACCCCCCCCGCAATACACACAGATACGCAGTATTTT	CASTPPAIHTDTQYF